Below, 17 T cell receptor beta chains from the same sample are listed, as sequenced in a study of shared clonotypes between healthy human individuals. Produced via immunoSEQ multiplex PCR; TCRdb's table is partial and in-frame only. The table lists 1.4 million or so clones, around 98.5% of them singletons. Sequencing was carried out using naive CD4+ T cells sorted from blood. Subset meaning: CD45RA+ positively selected. The receptors originated from a man aged 30-40 years in good health.

V usage is TRBV5-1 and J usage is TRBJ2-7; a weak D match, TRBD1 (5 bases). Germline assignment: CDR1 SGHRS and CDR2 YFSETQ. Trimming shortened V by 1 base and J by 5 bases, and 10 bases separated the two germline ends. The CDR3 extends over 13 amino acids. This CDR3 is CASSLRPGNEQYF. The CDR3, as DNA: TGCGCCAGCAGCTTGAGGCCAGGGAACGAGCAGTACTTC.

The chain combines TRBV2 with TRBJ1-1, with D tentatively TRBD1 (6 bases). Germline V lookup: CDR1 SNHLY, CDR2 FYNNEI. The V end lost 6 bases, the J end lost 4 bases, and 12 bases lay between the germline ends. The CDR3 has 13 residues. CDR3 sequence reads: CASRKDSLTEAFF. CDR3 coding DNA: TGTGCCAGCAGAAAGGACAGCCTCACTGAAGCTTTCTTT.

The CDR3 nucleotides are TGTGCCAGCAGTCGTAGCGGGAGTTCCTACAATGAGCAGTTCTTC. Its protein is CASSRSGSSYNEQFF. The chain employs TRBV6-5 and TRBJ2-1; TRBD2 agrees at 9 bases. V was clipped by 5 bases and J by 1 base; unmatched bases: 3. The CDR3 consists of 15 residues. Germline assignment: CDR1 MNHEY and CDR2 SVGAGI.

This chain links TRBV27 with TRBJ1-5; D unresolved. V lost 2 bases, J lost 3 bases, and 8 bases lay in between. Looked up from germline, CDR1 is MNHEY and CDR2 is SMNVEV (reference sequence). CDR3 length equals 14 residues. CDR3 in amino acids: CASSLQGNNQPQHF. Here the CDR3 DNA reads TGTGCCAGCAGTTTACAAGGGAACAATCAGCCCCAGCATTTT.

This chain joins TRBV9 and TRBJ2-3; D call uncertain. Germline values: CDR1 SGDLS, CDR2 YYNGEE. V was clipped by 4 bases and J by 2 bases, with 2 bases between them. The length of the CDR3 is 11 residues. CDR3 nucleotide sequence: TGTGCCAGCAGCTCCACAGATACGCAGTATTTT. This sequence encodes CASSSTDTQYF. Complete variable domain (other parts from reference TRBV9 and TRBJ2-3): DSGVTQTPKHLITATGQRVTLRCSPRSGDLSVYWYQQSLDQGLQFLIQYYNGEERAKGNILERFSAQQFPDLHSELNLSSLELGDSALYFCASSSTDTQYFGPGTRLTVL.

V and J are TRBV27 and TRBJ2-2; 9 bases align to TRBD1. The ends lost 6 bases at V and 6 bases at J; junction bases unmatched: 11. CDR1 and CDR2 (germline): MNHEY, SMNVEV (reference sequence). The CDR3 is made up of 16 amino acids. The CDR3: CASSLRRDRESGELFF. As DNA, the CDR3 is TGTGCCAGCAGCCTCCGAAGGGACAGGGAATCCGGGGAGCTGTTTTTT.

This clone has only one observation. The rearrangement joins TRBV4-2 to TRBJ2-1; D might be TRBD1 or TRBD2, each matching 5 bases. The CDR3 spans 18 residues. Germline V gene data show CDR1 as LGHNA and CDR2 as YNFKEQ. The V gene lost 4 bases and the J gene lost 0 bases, with 19 bases spanning the gap. CDR3 DNA: TGTGCCAGCAGCCGAGGGACGGACCTTACTAGCTCCTACAATGAGCAGTTCTTC. Translating gives CASSRGTDLTSSYNEQFF.

This rearrangement joins TRBV28 to TRBJ2-7, with D perhaps TRBD1 (5 bases). Germline V gene sequence: CDR1 MDHEN, CDR2 SYDVKM. V was clipped by 7 bases and J by 7 bases, with 17 bases between them. The length of the CDR3 is 13 residues. The CDR3 sequence is CASIQPQGLEQYF. The CDR3 DNA reads TGTGCCAGCATCCAACCCCAGGGTTTGGAGCAGTACTTC.

This clone came up once. The rearrangement links TRBV9 to TRBJ2-7; D is possibly TRBD2 (6 bases). CDR3 length equals 15 residues. Trimming pared 3 bases from V and 4 bases from J, leaving 17 bases between. Germline V gene sequence: CDR1 SGDLS, CDR2 YYNGEE. In nucleotides, the CDR3 is TGTGCCAGCAGCGAGACGGGAGCGGCCGCTTACGAGCAGTACTTC. Translated: CASSETGAAAYEQYF.

V usage is TRBV28 and J usage is TRBJ2-7; D gene ambiguous. This CDR3 contains 13 residues. Trimming cost V 6 bases and J 0 bases, with 9 bases left between them. Germline CDR1 is MDHEN and CDR2 is SYDVKM. CDR3 nucleotide sequence: TGTGCCAGCAGCCCGTTAAGCTCCTACGAGCAGTACTTC. Encoded protein: CASSPLSSYEQYF.

With regard to this clone: At one of its ends the junction is not consistent with the germline gene, which may arise from a read error. The chain has TRBV11-2 and TRBJ2-7; 7 positions match TRBD1. Germline assignment: CDR1 SGHAT and CDR2 FQNNGV. This CDR3 has 16 amino acids. CDR3 in amino acids: CASTSGQGVPSYEQYF. The CDR3, as DNA: TGTGCGAGCACGTCAGGGCAGGGGGTCCCCTCCTACGAGCAGTACTTC.

This chain uses TRBV5-1 with TRBJ2-1, with 8 nucleotides matching TRBD1. The CDR3 contains 16 residues. J lost 8 bases, V lost 2 bases, and 12 bases had no gene match. CDR1 and CDR2 (germline): SGHRS, YFSETQ. CDR3 region: CASSLLVPGGSHEQFF. The CDR3 DNA is TGCGCCAGCAGCTTATTAGTCCCAGGGGGCAGCCATGAGCAGTTCTTC.

The chain has TRBV11-2 and TRBJ2-1; TRBD2 aligns across 10 bases. This CDR3 has 16 amino acids. Germline CDR1 reads SGHAT; CDR2 reads FQNNGV. V lost 1 base to trimming and J lost 3 bases; unmatched junction nucleotides: 3. In nucleotides, the CDR3 is TGTGCCAGCAGCTTAGCGAGCGGGAGGGTCTACAATGAGCAGTTCTTC. Translation gives CASSLASGRVYNEQFF.

This chain uses TRBV11-3 with TRBJ2-2; no reliable D call. CDR3 size: 18 residues. Trimming removed 0 bases at V and 2 bases at J, with 16 bases between. Germline assignment: CDR1 SGHNT and CDR2 YENEEA. Here the CDR3 reads CASSLDPSTAFNTGELFF. In nucleotides, the CDR3 is TGTGCCAGCAGCTTAGATCCCTCTACAGCATTTAACACCGGGGAGCTGTTTTTT.

The chain carries TRBV6-1 and TRBJ1-4; possible D gene TRBD1, 5 bases. This CDR3 contains 18 residues. CDR1 and CDR2 from the germline V gene are MNHNS and SASEGT. Trimming took off 0 bases at V and 1 base at J, with 15 bases between the two ends. CDR3 in amino acids: CASSEALQGVGTNEKLFF. In DNA form, the CDR3 reads TGTGCCAGCAGTGAAGCGCTTCAGGGAGTGGGAACTAATGAAAAACTGTTTTTT.

V usage is TRBV7-6 and J usage is TRBJ2-5; TRBD1 matches 7 bases. The CDR3 totals 18 residues. With 3 bases clipped from V and 2 bases from J, the junction kept 15 bases outside the gene matches. Germline-derived CDR1 and CDR2 are SGHVS and FNYEAQ. For the CDR3, the DNA is TGTGCCAGCAGCTTTACTGACCCTTGGGACAGCCGACAAGAGACCCAGTACTTC. As protein: CASSFTDPWDSRQETQYF.

CDR3 DNA: TGTGCCAGCTCACAGTTACAGGGGTTGGCCTACGAGCAGTACTTC. Amino acid sequence: CASSQLQGLAYEQYF. The chain couples TRBV18 to TRBJ2-7; 7 nucleotides match TRBD1. The junction had 8 bases not matched to a gene; V was cut back by 4 bases and J by 2 bases. Germline assignment: CDR1 KGHSH and CDR2 LQKENI. The CDR3 contains 15 residues.